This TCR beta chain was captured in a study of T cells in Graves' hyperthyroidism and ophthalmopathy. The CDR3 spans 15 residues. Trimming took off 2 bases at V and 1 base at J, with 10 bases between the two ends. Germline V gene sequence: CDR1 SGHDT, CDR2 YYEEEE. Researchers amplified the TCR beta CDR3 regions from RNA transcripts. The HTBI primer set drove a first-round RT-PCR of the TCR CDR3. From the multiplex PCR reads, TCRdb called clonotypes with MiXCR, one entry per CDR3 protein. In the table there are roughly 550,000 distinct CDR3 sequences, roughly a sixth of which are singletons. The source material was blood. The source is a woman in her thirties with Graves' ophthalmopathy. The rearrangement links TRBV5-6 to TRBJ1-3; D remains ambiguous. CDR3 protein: CASSLPSGSGNTIYF. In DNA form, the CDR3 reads TGTGCCAGCAGCTTACCATCGGGGTCTGGAAACACCATATATTTT.